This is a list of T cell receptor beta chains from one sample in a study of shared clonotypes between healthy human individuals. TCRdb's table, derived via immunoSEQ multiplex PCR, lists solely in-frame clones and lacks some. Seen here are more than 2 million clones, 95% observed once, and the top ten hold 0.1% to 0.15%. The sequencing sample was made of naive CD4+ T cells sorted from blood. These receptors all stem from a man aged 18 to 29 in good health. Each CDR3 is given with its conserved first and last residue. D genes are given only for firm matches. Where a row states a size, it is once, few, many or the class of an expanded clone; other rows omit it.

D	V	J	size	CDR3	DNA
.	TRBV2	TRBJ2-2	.	CASKLVALNTGELFF	TGTGCCAGTAAACTAGTGGCCCTGAACACCGGGGAGCTGTTTTTT
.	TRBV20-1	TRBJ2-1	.	CSATGINEQFF	TGCAGTGCTACAGGGATCAATGAGCAGTTCTTC
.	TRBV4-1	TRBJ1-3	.	CASSHDSLNTIYF	TGCGCCAGCAGCCACGACTCATTGAACACCATATATTTT
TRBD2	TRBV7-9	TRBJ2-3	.	CASSLGNLWAGADTQYF	TGTGCCAGCAGCTTAGGGAACCTTTGGGCGGGAGCAGATACGCAGTATTTT
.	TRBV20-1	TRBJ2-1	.	CSASIIVEQFF	TGCAGTGCTAGCATAATAGTTGAGCAGTTCTTC
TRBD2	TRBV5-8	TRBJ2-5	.	CASSPQRGEETQYF	TGTGCCAGCAGCCCACAGCGGGGGGAAGAGACCCAGTACTTC
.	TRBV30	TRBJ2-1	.	CAWSKVGIEQFF	TGTGCCTGGAGTAAAGTGGGGATTGAGCAGTTCTTC
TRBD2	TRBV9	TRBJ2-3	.	CASSVVGSGSYRGHTDTQYF	TGTGCCAGCAGCGTAGTCGGTAGCGGGAGTTACCGTGGCCACACAGATACGCAGTATTTT
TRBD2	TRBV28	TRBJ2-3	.	CASSLTSGGEDTQYF	TGTGCCAGCAGTCTGACTAGCGGGGGAGAAGATACGCAGTATTTT
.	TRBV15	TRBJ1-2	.	CATSGHLPGQNYGYTF	TGTGCCACCAGCGGACATCTACCTGGACAGAACTATGGCTACACCTTC
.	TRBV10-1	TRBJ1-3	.	CASSSSRGVGNTIYF	TGCGCCAGCAGTTCGTCCCGGGGAGTCGGAAACACCATATATTTT
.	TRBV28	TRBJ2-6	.	CASLPRAGGVLTF	TGTGCCAGCCTACCAAGGGCTGGGGGCGTCCTGACTTTC
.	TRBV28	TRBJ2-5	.	CASSQGPQQETQYF	TGTGCCAGCAGCCAGGGGCCGCAACAAGAGACCCAGTACTTC
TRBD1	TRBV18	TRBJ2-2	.	CASSPKPSGQGYTGELFF	TGTGCCAGCTCACCTAAGCCCAGTGGACAGGGGTACACCGGGGAGCTGTTTTTT
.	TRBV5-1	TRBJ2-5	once	CASSPFGNQETQYF	TGCGCCAGCAGCCCATTCGGGAATCAAGAGACCCAGTACTTC
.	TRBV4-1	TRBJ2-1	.	CASSQGLSGVRGEQFF	TGCGCCAGCAGCCAAGGGTTATCGGGAGTTAGGGGTGAGCAGTTCTTC
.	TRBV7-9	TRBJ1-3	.	CASSPVSGNTIYF	TGTGCCAGCAGCCCCGTTTCTGGAAACACCATATATTTT
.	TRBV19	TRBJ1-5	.	CASSMAGGNQPQHF	TGTGCCAGTAGTATGGCTGGGGGCAATCAGCCCCAGCATTTT
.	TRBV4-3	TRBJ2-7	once	CASSQDRGTAPYEQYF	TGCGCCAGCAGCCAAGATCGGGGGACTGCCCCCTACGAGCAGTACTTC
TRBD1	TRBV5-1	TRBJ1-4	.	CASRDRVGEKLFF	TGCGCCAGCCGGGACAGGGTCGGTGAAAAACTGTTTTTT
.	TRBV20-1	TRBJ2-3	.	CSATRTDTQYF	TGCAGTGCAACCCGCACAGATACGCAGTATTTT
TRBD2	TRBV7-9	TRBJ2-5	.	CASSSSGSGETQYF	TGTGCCAGCAGCTCCAGCGGGAGTGGTGAGACCCAGTACTTC
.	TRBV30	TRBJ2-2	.	CACTITGGAGELFF	TGTGCCTGCACTATCACTGGTGGAGCCGGGGAGCTGTTTTTT
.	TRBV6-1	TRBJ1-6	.	CASSDPYNSPLHF	TGTGCCAGCAGTGACCCATATAATTCACCCCTCCACTTT
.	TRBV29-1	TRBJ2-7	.	CSAETSSYEQYF	TGCAGCGCCGAGACTAGCTCCTACGAGCAGTACTTC
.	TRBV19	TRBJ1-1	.	CASSTTFPGFEAFF	TGTGCCAGTAGTACAACTTTTCCCGGATTTGAAGCTTTCTTT
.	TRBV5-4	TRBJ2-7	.	CASSLVPRGGNSYEQYF	TGTGCCAGCAGCCTAGTACCAAGGGGAGGCAACTCCTACGAGCAGTACTTC
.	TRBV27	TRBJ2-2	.	CASSSSAGTKAGELFF	TGTGCCAGCAGTTCCTCCGCCGGGACAAAGGCCGGGGAGCTGTTTTTT
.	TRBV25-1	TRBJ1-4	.	CASSRRGLQMEKLFF	TGTGCCAGCAGTCGCCGTGGCCTCCAAATGGAAAAACTGTTTTTT
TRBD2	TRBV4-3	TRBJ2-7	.	CASSQEGRGTYEQYF	TGCGCCAGCAGCCAAGAGGGGCGGGGGACCTACGAGCAGTACTTC